The 4 T cell receptor beta chains presented below share a single source sample, sequenced in a study of early T cells in non-severe SARS-CoV-2 infection. One entry per CDR3 protein results from TCRdb running MiXCR on the 5' RACE reads. The profile shows 75,000 to 80,000 distinct CDR3 sequences, over 9% of them singletons. The specimen was whole blood. These receptors came from an adult who was a healthcare worker with PCR-confirmed SARS-CoV-2 infection or an uninfected control (not recorded which).

This clonotype showed up just a few times. The rearrangement links TRBV14 to TRBJ2-3, with a tentative D call TRBD2 (5 bases). This CDR3 has 14 amino acids. From germline, CDR1 is SGHDN and CDR2 FVKESK. V was trimmed by 4 bases and J by 6 bases, leaving 14 bases between them. The CDR3 sequence: CASSRGLSGDTQYF. In DNA, the CDR3 is TGTGCCAGCAGCCGAGGACTCTCTGGGGATACGCAGTATTTT.

In its sample, this clonotype was seen a few times. This chain connects TRBV28 to TRBJ2-7; D is possibly TRBD1 (6 bases). Trimming took 6 bases from V and 6 from J, leaving 21 bases between them. CDR1 and CDR2 (germline): MDHEN, SYDVKM. The length of the CDR3 is 15 residues. The CDR3 nucleotides are TGTGCCAGCAGAAGTGGGACAATCCCCCTCGGCGAGCAGTACTTC. Amino acid sequence: CASRSGTIPLGEQYF. Supplemented by reference TRBV28 and TRBJ2-7, the full variable domain reads DVKVTQSSRYLVKRTGEKVFLECVQDMDHENMFWYRQDPGLGLRLIYFSYDVKMKEKGDIPEGYSVSREKKERFSLILESASTNQTSMYLCASRSGTIPLGEQYFGPGTRLTVT.

This clonotype was picked up many times. The gene calls are TRBV7-8 and TRBJ2-2; 7 bases are shared with TRBD1. The junction had 5 bases not matched to a gene; V was cut back by 6 bases and J by 4 bases. CDR3 size: 14 residues. Germline lookup yields CDR1 SGHVS and CDR2 FQNEAQ. For the CDR3, the DNA is TGTGCCAGCAGGACAGGGTGGTCCACCGGGGAGCTGTTTTTT. As protein: CASRTGWSTGELFF.

This clonotype showed up many times. This chain links TRBV12-3 or TRBV12-4 with TRBJ2-7; D is unclear. This CDR3 has 13 amino acids. V was trimmed by 0 bases and J by 4 bases, leaving 7 bases between them. Here the CDR3 DNA reads TGTGCCAGCAGTTTAGCGGGAAAGTACGAGCAGTACTTC. The encoded protein is CASSLAGKYEQYF.